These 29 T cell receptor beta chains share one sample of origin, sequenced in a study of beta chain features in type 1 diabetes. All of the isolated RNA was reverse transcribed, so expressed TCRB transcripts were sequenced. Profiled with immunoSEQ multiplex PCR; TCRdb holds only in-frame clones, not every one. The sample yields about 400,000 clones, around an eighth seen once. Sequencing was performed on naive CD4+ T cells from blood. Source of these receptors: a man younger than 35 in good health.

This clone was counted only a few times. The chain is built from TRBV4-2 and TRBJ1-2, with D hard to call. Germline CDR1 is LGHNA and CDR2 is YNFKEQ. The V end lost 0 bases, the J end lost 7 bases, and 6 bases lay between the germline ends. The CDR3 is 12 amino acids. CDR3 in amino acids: CASSQDRSGYTF. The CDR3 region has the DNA TGTGCCAGCAGCCAAGATCGGTCTGGCTACACCTTC.

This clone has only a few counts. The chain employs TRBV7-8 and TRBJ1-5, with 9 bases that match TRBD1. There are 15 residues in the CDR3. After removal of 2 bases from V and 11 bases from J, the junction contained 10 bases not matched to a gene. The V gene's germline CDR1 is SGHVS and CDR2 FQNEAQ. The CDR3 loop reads CASSLSYRGREAQHF. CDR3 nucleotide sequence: TGTGCCAGCAGCTTATCCTACAGGGGGCGAGAGGCCCAGCATTTT.

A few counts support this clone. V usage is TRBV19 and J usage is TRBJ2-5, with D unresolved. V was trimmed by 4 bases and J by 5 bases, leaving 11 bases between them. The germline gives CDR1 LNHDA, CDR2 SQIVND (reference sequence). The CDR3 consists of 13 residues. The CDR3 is CASSNRVQETQYF. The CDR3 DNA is TGTGCCAGTAGTAACCGGGTTCAGGAGACCCAGTACTTC.

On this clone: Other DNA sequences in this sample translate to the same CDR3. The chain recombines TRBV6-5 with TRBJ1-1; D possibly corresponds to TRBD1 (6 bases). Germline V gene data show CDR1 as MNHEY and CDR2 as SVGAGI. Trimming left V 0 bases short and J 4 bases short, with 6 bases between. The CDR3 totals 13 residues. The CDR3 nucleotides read TGTGCCAGCAGTTACTCAGGGGGCACTGAAGCTTTCTTT. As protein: CASSYSGGTEAFF.

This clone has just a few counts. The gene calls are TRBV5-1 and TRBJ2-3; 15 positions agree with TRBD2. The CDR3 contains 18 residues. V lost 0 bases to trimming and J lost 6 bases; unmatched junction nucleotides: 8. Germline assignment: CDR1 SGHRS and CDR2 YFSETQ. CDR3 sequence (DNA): TGCGCCAGCAGCTTGGCCCAATCCGGGACTAGCGGGGGGGATACGCAGTATTTT. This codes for CASSLAQSGTSGGDTQYF. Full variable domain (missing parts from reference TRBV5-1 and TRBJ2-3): KAGVTQTPRYLIKTRGQQVTLSCSPISGHRSVSWYQQTPGQGLQFLFEYFSETQRNKGNFPGRFSGRQFSNSRSEMNVSTLELGDSALYLCASSLAQSGTSGGDTQYFGPGTRLTVL.

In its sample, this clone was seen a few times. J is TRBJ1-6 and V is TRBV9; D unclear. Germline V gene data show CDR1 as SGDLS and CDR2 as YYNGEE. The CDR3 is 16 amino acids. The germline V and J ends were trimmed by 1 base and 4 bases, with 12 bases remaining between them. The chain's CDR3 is CASSVSGQVYNSPLHF. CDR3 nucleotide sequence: TGTGCCAGCAGCGTAAGCGGGCAGGTTTATAATTCACCCCTCCACTTT.

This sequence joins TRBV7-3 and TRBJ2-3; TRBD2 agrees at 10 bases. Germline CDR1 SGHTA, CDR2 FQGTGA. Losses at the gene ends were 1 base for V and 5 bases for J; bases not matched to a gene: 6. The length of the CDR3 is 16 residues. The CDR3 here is CASSLSLAGAGDTQYF. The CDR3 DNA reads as TGTGCCAGCAGCTTAAGTCTAGCGGGAGCGGGAGATACGCAGTATTTT.

CDR3 nucleotide sequence: TGTGCCAGCGGGGGCGCCGAGCAGTTCTTC. This sequence encodes CASGGAEQFF. V usage is TRBV2 and J usage is TRBJ2-1; tentative D call: TRBD1 (6 bases). The CDR3 loop spans 10 amino acids. V lost 8 bases and J 10 bases, leaving 9 bases between the germline ends. CDR1 SNHLY and CDR2 FYNNEI come from the germline V gene.

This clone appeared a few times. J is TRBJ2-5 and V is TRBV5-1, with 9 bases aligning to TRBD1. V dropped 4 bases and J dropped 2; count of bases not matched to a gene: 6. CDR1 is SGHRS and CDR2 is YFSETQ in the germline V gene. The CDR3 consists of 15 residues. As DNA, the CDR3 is TGCGCCAGCAGCGGCGGGACAGGGCGGCAAGAGACCCAGTACTTC. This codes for CASSGGTGRQETQYF.

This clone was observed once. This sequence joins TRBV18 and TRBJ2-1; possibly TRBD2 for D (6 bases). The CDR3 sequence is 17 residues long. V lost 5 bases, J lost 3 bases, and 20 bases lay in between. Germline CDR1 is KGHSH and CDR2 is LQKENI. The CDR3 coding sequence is TGTGCCAGCTCATCAAATCAGACTAGGGTATTCTACAATGAGCAGTTCTTC. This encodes CASSSNQTRVFYNEQFF.

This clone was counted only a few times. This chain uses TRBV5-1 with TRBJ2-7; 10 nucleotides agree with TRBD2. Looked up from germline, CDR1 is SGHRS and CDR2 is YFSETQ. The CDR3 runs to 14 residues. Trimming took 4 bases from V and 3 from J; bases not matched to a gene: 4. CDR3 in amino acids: CASSRGLAIYEQYF. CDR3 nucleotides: TGCGCCAGCAGCCGGGGACTAGCGATCTACGAGCAGTACTTC.

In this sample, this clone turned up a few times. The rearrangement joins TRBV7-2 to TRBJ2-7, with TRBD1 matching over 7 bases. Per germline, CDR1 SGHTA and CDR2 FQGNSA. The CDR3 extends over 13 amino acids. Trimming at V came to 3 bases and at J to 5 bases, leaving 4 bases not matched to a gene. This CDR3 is CASSFKGANEQYF. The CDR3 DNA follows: TGTGCCAGCAGCTTTAAGGGGGCCAACGAGCAGTACTTC.

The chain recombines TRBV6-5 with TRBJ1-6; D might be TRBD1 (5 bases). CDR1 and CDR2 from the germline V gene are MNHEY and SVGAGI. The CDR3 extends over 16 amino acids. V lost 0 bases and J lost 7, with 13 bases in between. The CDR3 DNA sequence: TGTGCCAGCAGTTACTCCCTTATGGGGGGAAATTCACCCCTCCACTTT. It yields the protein CASSYSLMGGNSPLHF.

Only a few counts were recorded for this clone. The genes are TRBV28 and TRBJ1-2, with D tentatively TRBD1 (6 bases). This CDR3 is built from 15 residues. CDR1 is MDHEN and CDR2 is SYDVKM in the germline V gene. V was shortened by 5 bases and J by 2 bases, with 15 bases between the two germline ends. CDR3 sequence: CASSEPGGNNYGYTF. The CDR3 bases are TGTGCCAGCAGTGAGCCGGGGGGCAACAACTATGGCTACACCTTC.

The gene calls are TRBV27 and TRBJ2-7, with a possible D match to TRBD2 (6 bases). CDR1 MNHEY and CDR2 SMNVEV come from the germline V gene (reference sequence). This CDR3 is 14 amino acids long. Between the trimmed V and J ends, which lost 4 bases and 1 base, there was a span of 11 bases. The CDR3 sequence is CASSSPGDSYEQYF. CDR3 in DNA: TGTGCCAGCAGTTCCCCGGGGGATTCCTACGAGCAGTACTTC.

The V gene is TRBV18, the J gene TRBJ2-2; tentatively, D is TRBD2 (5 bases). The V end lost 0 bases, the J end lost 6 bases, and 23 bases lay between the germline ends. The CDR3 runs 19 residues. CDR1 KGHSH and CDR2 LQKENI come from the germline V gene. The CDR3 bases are TGTGCCAGCTCACCACCCAACCCCGTCACGGAGGCTACTGCCGGGGAGCTGTTTTTT. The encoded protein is CASSPPNPVTEATAGELFF.

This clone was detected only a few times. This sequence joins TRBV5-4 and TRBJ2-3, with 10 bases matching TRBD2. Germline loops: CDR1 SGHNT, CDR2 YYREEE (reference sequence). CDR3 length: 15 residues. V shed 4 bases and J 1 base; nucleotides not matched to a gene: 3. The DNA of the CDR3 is TGTGCCAGCAGCAGGACTAGCGGTCGCACAGATACGCAGTATTTT. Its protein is CASSRTSGRTDTQYF.

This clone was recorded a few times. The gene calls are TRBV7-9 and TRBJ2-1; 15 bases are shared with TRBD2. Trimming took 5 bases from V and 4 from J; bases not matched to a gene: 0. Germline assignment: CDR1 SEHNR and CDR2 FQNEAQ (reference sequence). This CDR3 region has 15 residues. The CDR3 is CASSGTSGRYNEQFF. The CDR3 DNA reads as TGTGCCAGCAGCGGGACTAGCGGGAGGTACAATGAGCAGTTCTTC.

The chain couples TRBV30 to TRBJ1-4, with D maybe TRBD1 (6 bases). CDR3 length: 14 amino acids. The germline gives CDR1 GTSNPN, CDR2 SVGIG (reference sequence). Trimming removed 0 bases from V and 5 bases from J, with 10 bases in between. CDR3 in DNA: TGTGCCTGGAGTGTAGGCCAGGGGAATGAAAAACTGTTTTTT. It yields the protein CAWSVGQGNEKLFF. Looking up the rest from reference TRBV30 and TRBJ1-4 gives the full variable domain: SQTIHQWPATLVQPVGSPLSLECTVEGTSNPNLYWYRQAAGRGLQLLFYSVGIGQISSEVPQNLSASRPQDRQFILSSKKLLLSDSGFYLCAWSVGQGNEKLFFGSGTQLSVL.

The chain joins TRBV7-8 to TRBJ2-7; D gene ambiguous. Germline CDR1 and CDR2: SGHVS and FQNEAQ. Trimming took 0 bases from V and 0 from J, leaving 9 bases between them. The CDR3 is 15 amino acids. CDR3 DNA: TGTGCCAGCAGCTTAGCTGTCTTATCCTCCTACGAGCAGTACTTC. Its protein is CASSLAVLSSYEQYF.

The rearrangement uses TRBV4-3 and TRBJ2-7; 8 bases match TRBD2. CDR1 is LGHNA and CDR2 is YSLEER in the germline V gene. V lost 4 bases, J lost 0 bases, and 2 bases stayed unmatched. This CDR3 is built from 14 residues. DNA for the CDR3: TGCGCCAGCAGCCGTACTAGCGGCTCCTACGAGCAGTACTTC. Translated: CASSRTSGSYEQYF.

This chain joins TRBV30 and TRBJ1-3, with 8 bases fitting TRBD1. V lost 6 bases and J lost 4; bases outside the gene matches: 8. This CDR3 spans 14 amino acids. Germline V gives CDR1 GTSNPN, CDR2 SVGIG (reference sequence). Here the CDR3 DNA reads TGTGCCTGCCCTTCAGGGGGCGCGGGAAACACCATATATTTT. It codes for CACPSGGAGNTIYF.

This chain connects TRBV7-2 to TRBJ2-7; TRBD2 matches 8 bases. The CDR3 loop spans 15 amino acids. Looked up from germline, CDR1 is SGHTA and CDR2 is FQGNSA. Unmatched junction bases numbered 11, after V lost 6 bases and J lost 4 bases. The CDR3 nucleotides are TGTGCCAGCAGGACGGGAGGGGGGACTAGTTACGAGCAGTACTTC. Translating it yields CASRTGGGTSYEQYF.

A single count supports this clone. This chain's CDR3 is CASSRPGRDYGYTF. The CDR3 coding sequence is TGTGCCAGCAGCCGCCCCGGGAGGGACTATGGCTACACCTTC. The chain combines TRBV5-4 with TRBJ1-2; no reliable D call. Trimming took off 4 bases at V and 3 bases at J, with 13 bases between the two ends. CDR3 size: 14 residues. The V gene's germline CDR1 is SGHNT and CDR2 YYREEE (reference sequence). Full variable domain (missing parts from reference TRBV5-4 and TRBJ1-2): ETGVTQSPTHLIKTRGQQVTLRCSSQSGHNTVSWYQQALGQGPQFIFQYYREEENGRGNFPPRFSGLQFPNYSSELNVNALELDDSALYLCASSRPGRDYGYTFGSGTRLTVV.

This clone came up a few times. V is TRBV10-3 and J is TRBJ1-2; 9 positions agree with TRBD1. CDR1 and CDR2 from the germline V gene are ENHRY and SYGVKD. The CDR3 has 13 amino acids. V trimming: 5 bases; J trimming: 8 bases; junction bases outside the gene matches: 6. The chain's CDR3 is CAISPGTGRGYTF. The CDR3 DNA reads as TGTGCCATCAGTCCCGGGACAGGGAGGGGCTACACCTTC.

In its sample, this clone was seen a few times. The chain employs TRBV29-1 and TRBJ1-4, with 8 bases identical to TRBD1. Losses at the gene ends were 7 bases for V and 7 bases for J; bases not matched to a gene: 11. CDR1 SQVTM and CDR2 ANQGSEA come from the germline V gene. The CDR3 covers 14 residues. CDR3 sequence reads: CSALVTDRGEKLFF. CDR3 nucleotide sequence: TGCAGCGCCCTAGTAACAGACAGGGGTGAAAAACTGTTTTTT.

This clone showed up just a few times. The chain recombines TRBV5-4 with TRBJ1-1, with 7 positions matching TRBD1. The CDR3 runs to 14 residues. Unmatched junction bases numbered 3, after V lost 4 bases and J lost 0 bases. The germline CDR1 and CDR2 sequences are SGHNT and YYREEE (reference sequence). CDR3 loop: CASSPGQMNTEAFF. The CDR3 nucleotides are TGTGCCAGCAGCCCGGGACAGATGAACACTGAAGCTTTCTTT.

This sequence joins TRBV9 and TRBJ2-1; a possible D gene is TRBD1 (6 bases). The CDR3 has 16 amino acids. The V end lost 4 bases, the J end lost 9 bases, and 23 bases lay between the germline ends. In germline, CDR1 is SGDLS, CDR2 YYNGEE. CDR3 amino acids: CASSPRWGLGAGEQFF. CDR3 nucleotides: TGTGCCAGCAGCCCACGGTGGGGGCTCGGCGCTGGTGAGCAGTTCTTC. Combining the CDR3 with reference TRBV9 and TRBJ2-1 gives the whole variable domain DSGVTQTPKHLITATGQRVTLRCSPRSGDLSVYWYQQSLDQGLQFLIQYYNGEERAKGNILERFSAQQFPDLHSELNLSSLELGDSALYFCASSPRWGLGAGEQFFGPGTRLTVL.

In DNA form, the CDR3 reads TGCGCCAGCAGCTTGGTGGCTAGCGGGACCCTGGAGACCCAGTACTTC. Protein: CASSLVASGTLETQYF. The chain links TRBV5-1 to TRBJ2-5, with 9 bases fitting TRBD2. J was trimmed by 5 bases and V by 0 bases; bases with no gene match: 8. The CDR3 consists of 16 residues. Looked up from germline, CDR1 is SGHRS and CDR2 is YFSETQ.